The next 9 T cell receptor beta chains were all read from a single sample in a study of OX40 agonist ivuxolimab in advanced cancers. Measured with immunoSEQ multiplex PCR; TCRdb has only the in-frame clones, and not every one. The table records almost 50,000 clones, around 86% of them present only once. Sequenced here: CD4+ or CD8+ T cells sorted from blood, sampled in a trial of the OX40 agonist ivuxolimab. These receptors all come from an adult with an advanced solid tumor such as melanoma, head and neck, liver or kidney cancer.

The rearrangement uses TRBV25-1 and TRBJ1-5, with a weak D call TRBD1 (5 bases). V dropped 3 bases and J dropped 1 base, with 10 bases sitting between them. Germline CDR1 reads MGHDK; CDR2 reads SYGVNS. The CDR3 loop spans 15 amino acids. The chain's CDR3 is CASSEGPDSNQPQHF. DNA for the CDR3: TGTGCCAGCAGTGAGGGACCGGACAGCAATCAGCCCCAGCATTTT.

V usage is TRBV27 and J usage is TRBJ2-3; D tentatively reads TRBD1 or TRBD2 (6 bases each). The germline V and J ends were trimmed by 1 base and 4 bases, with 18 bases remaining between them. The CDR3 length is 17 residues. The V gene's germline CDR1 is MNHEY and CDR2 SMNVEV (reference sequence). The CDR3 region is CASSLLRRGRGSDTQYF. CDR3 in DNA: TGTGCCAGCAGTTTATTACGGAGGGGCAGGGGTTCAGATACGCAGTATTTT.

V and J are TRBV6-5 and TRBJ2-7; TRBD1 matches at 8 bases. Per the germline V gene, CDR1 is MNHEY and CDR2 is SVGAGI. After removal of 2 bases from V and 3 bases from J, the junction contained 6 bases not matched to a gene. The CDR3 sequence is 15 residues long. In DNA form, the CDR3 reads TGTGCCAGCAGTTACGGCGGACAGGGTGTCTACGAGCAGTACTTC. Its protein product is CASSYGGQGVYEQYF.

CDR3 DNA: TGTGCCACCAGCAGAGCCGGGACTGTTTACAATGAGCAGTTCTTC. Residues: CATSRAGTVYNEQFF. V usage is TRBV15 and J usage is TRBJ2-1, with D possibly TRBD2 on 6 matching bases. Trimming removed 1 base at V and 4 bases at J, with 11 bases between. The CDR3 has 15 amino acids. The V gene's germline CDR1 is LNHNV and CDR2 YYDKDF (reference sequence). Combining the CDR3 with reference TRBV15 and TRBJ2-1 gives the whole variable domain DAMVIQNPRYQVTQFGKPVTLSCSQTLNHNVMYWYQQKSSQAPKLLFHYYDKDFNNEADTPDNFQSRRPNTSFCFLDIRSPGLGDTAMYLCATSRAGTVYNEQFFGPGTRLTVL.

V gene TRBV20-1 combines with J gene TRBJ2-1; D may be TRBD1 (6 bases). The CDR3 sequence is 11 residues long. Looked up from germline, CDR1 is DFQATT and CDR2 is SNEGSKA (reference sequence). Trimming left V 7 bases short and J 5 bases short, with 9 bases between. For the CDR3, the DNA is TGCAGTGGAGGGGACAACAATGAGCAGTTCTTC. Translation gives CSGGDNNEQFF.

The genes are TRBV29-1 and TRBJ1-4, with D tentatively TRBD1 (5 bases). Trimming removed 0 bases from V and 2 bases from J, with 10 bases in between. Germline CDR1 reads SQVTM; CDR2 reads ANQGSEA. This CDR3 is 15 amino acids long. CDR3 coding DNA: TGCAGCGTTGAAGATGGGGGTGCGACTAATGAAAAACTGTTTTTT. Residues: CSVEDGGATNEKLFF.

The V gene is TRBV28, the J gene TRBJ1-1, with TRBD1 as a possible D gene (5 bases). This CDR3 comprises 15 residues. Germline lookup yields CDR1 MDHEN and CDR2 SYDVKM. V was trimmed by 3 bases and J by 1 base, leaving 12 bases between them. The CDR3 DNA is TGTGCCAGCAGTTTCGCAGGGTTTGGGAACACTGAAGCTTTCTTT. This translates into CASSFAGFGNTEAFF.

V usage is TRBV6-6 and J usage is TRBJ1-4, with D possibly being TRBD1 (5 bases). In germline, CDR1 is MNHNY, CDR2 SVGAGI (reference sequence). The length of the CDR3 is 14 residues. Trimming removed 6 bases at V and 4 bases at J, with 12 bases between. The DNA of the CDR3 is TGTGCCAGCAGAGAGGGACGGCTTAATGAAAAACTGTTTTTT. This codes for CASREGRLNEKLFF.

This clone is a singleton in its sample. As DNA, the CDR3 is TGTGCCAGCAGTTATCATAGGGCGTCCGGGGAGCTGTTTTTT. It specifies CASSYHRASGELFF. The chain links TRBV28 to TRBJ2-2; D gene uncertain. The CDR3 is made up of 14 amino acids. The germline V gene encodes CDR1 MDHEN and CDR2 SYDVKM. V shed 4 bases and J shed 6 bases, with 12 bases lying between them.